A selection of T cell receptor beta chains follows, all from one sample in a study of naive and memory T cell subsets. A single record per CDR3 protein comes from TCRdb applying MiXCR to the UMI-ligation and nested PCR reads. Found here are approximately 37,000 distinct CDR3 sequences, 8% to 13% of them singletons; the top ten hold roughly 3.6%. Material: skin, obtained from a tuberculin skin test site. These TCRs come from an adult in good health. Each CDR3 is given with its conserved first and last residue. D genes are given only for firm matches. Rows may omit the clone size; those that give it use once, few, many or a size class.

>.|few|TRBJ1-2|TRBV6-1
TGTGCCAGCAGGGCCCCCGAGGGATTCTATGACTACACCTTC
CASRAPEGFYDYTF
>TRBD1|few|TRBJ2-7|TRBV5-1
TGCGCCAGCAGCTCTACAGGGGAACCCTACGAGCAGTACTTC
CASSSTGEPYEQYF
>.|many|TRBJ2-2|TRBV7-9
TGTGCCAGCAGCTCTCCGTGGACAGAGAACACCGGGGAGCTGTTTTTT
CASSSPWTENTGELFF
>TRBD2|many|TRBJ2-7|TRBV6-2/TRBV6-3
TGTGCCAGCAGGGGACTAGCGTTATACGAGCAGTACTTC
CASRGLALYEQYF
>.|many|TRBJ1-5|TRBV28
TGTGCCAGCACCAATGACCTTAGCAATCAGCCCCAGCATTTT
CASTNDLSNQPQHF
>.|few|TRBJ2-4|TRBV21-1
TGTGCCAGCGTCGAGGGAGTCAAAAACATTCAGTACTTC
CASVEGVKNIQYF
>.|many|TRBJ2-1|TRBV2
TGTGCCAGCAGTGTCCAGCAATTAATCGGTGAGCAGTTCTTC
CASSVQQLIGEQFF
>.|.|TRBJ1-5|TRBV30
TGTGCCTGGAGTCCACTCGACACGAACATTGGGCCCCAGCATTTT
CAWSPLDTNIGPQHF
>TRBD2|few|TRBJ2-5|TRBV4-1
TGCGCCAGCAGCCATCCGGGACTAGCGGGGCGCCCGAACCAAGAGACCCAGTACTTC
CASSHPGLAGRPNQETQYF
>TRBD2|.|TRBJ2-1|TRBV28
TGTGCCAGCAGTTTAATTCTATCGACTAGCGGGAGCAATGAGCAGTTCTTC
CASSLILSTSGSNEQFF
>.|.|TRBJ1-1|TRBV4-1
TGCGCCAGCAGCCAAGATTTCCAGAACACTGAAGCTTTCTTT
CASSQDFQNTEAFF
>.|.|TRBJ1-5|TRBV12-3/TRBV12-4
TGTGCCAGCAGTTTGGATGGAGGGGGTCAGCCCCAGCATTTT
CASSLDGGGQPQHF
>TRBD2|many|TRBJ2-7|TRBV30
TGTGCCTGGAGGAGTAGCGGGCTCTCCTACGAGCAGTACTTC
CAWRSSGLSYEQYF
>.|.|TRBJ2-3|TRBV7-6
TGTGCCAGCGGGACAGATACGCAGTATTTT
CASGTDTQYF
>TRBD1|few|TRBJ2-3|TRBV19
TGTGCCAGTAGTCCGCGGGCGGACAGGGGGCTTCGAAGGAATACGCAGTATTTT
CASSPRADRGLRRNTQYF
>.|.|TRBJ2-7|TRBV20-1
TGCAGTGCTAGAAACGGGGGAAAGGACGAGCAGTACTTC
CSARNGGKDEQYF
>.|.|TRBJ2-2|TRBV12-3/TRBV12-4
TGTGCCAGCAGTTTACGACAGAACACCGGGGAGCTGTTTTTT
CASSLRQNTGELFF
>TRBD1|few|TRBJ1-2|TRBV6-6
TGTGCCACTAAGACAGGGGGGCGCATCGGATCCGCTGGCTACACCTTC
CATKTGGRIGSAGYTF
>.|few|TRBJ2-7|TRBV11-3
TGTGCCAGCAGCGAGACGCGTACCTACGAGCAGTACTTC
CASSETRTYEQYF
>TRBD2|.|TRBJ2-3|TRBV13
TGTGCCAGCAGCTACCCGCGCGGGGGGGGGGCAGATACGCAGTATTTT
CASSYPRGGGADTQYF
>.|few|TRBJ1-4|TRBV6-1
TGTGCCAGCATGATCGACGGCCGCCCTAATGAAAAACTGTTTTTT
CASMIDGRPNEKLFF
>.|few|TRBJ2-3|TRBV20-1
TGCAGTGCTAGAGGAACTCACAGCACAGATACGCAGTATTTT
CSARGTHSTDTQYF
>TRBD1|few|TRBJ2-7|TRBV28
TGTGCCAGCAGTCCCGGGACAGGGGTGTACGAGCAGTACTTC
CASSPGTGVYEQYF
>.|few|TRBJ2-3|TRBV6-5
TGTGCCAGCAGTTACTCGGGAGATCTAAGCACAGATACGCAGTATTTT
CASSYSGDLSTDTQYF
>TRBD1|many|TRBJ2-7|TRBV5-5
TGTGCCAGCAGCTGGGCGCGGACAGGGGGGAACGAGCAGTACTTC
CASSWARTGGNEQYF
>.|few|TRBJ1-1|TRBV12-3/TRBV12-4
TGTGCCAGCTCCCGGCAGGGCGGGGACACTGAAGCTTTCTTT
CASSRQGGDTEAFF
>TRBD2|.|TRBJ2-1|TRBV19
TGTGCCAGTAGTAGCGGGAGGGCCCCTAACAATGAGCAGTTCTTC
CASSSGRAPNNEQFF
>.|few|TRBJ2-1|TRBV20-1
TGCAGTGCCGTAAGAGGGGGTGATGAGCAGTTCTTC
CSAVRGGDEQFF
>.|.|TRBJ2-1|TRBV30
TGTGCCTGGATGAGGGGTACCCCCTACAATGAGCAGTTCTTC
CAWMRGTPYNEQFF
>.|many|TRBJ1-5|TRBV2
TGTGCCAGCAGTGGGACAAATAGCAATCAGCCCCAGCATTTT
CASSGTNSNQPQHF
>TRBD2|few|TRBJ2-3|TRBV10-1
TGCGCCAGCAGTGACTCCCGACTAGCGGGCGACACTAGCACAGATACGCAGTATTTT
CASSDSRLAGDTSTDTQYF
>.|few|TRBJ2-5|TRBV5-1
TGCGCCAGCAGCTACCGAGGGCAGAGCCAAGAGACCCAGTACTTC
CASSYRGQSQETQYF
>TRBD2|once|TRBJ2-2|TRBV4-1
TGCGCCAGCAGCCAAGCTACTAGCGGGGACCGTAACACCGGGGAGCTGTTTTTT
CASSQATSGDRNTGELFF
>.|.|TRBJ1-5|TRBV29-1
TGCAGCGTTGAAGATTTTTGGACGGATAGCAATCAGCCCCAGCATTTT
CSVEDFWTDSNQPQHF
>TRBD1|few|TRBJ2-7|TRBV5-1
TGCGCCAGCAGTCGGTGGACAGGGGCCTACGAGCAGTACTTC
CASSRWTGAYEQYF
>.|few|TRBJ2-2|TRBV6-1
TGTGCCAGCAGTGTCCGGTCAACCGGGGAGCTGTTTTTT
CASSVRSTGELFF
>.|.|TRBJ2-1|TRBV12-3/TRBV12-4
TGTGCCAGCAGTTTGTCAGGGGCTCGCTACAATGAGCAGTTCTTC
CASSLSGARYNEQFF
>TRBD2|once|TRBJ2-7|TRBV18
TGTGCCAGCGCCCCTATAGCGGGTTTCTCCTACGAGCAGTACTTC
CASAPIAGFSYEQYF
>.|.|TRBJ2-7|TRBV20-1
TGCAGTGCTAGAATCTCGGACCGCCCCTACGAGCAGTACTTC
CSARISDRPYEQYF
>.|.|TRBJ2-2|TRBV29-1
TGCAGCGCGACAGAAAACACCGGGGAGCTGTTTTTT
CSATENTGELFF
>.|many|TRBJ2-5|TRBV6-6
TGTGCCAGCAGCGCCGGGTTCTTTAAGGGCCAAGAGACCCAGTACTTC
CASSAGFFKGQETQYF
>.|many|TRBJ2-2|TRBV14
TGTGCCAGCAGCCAAGTACAGGCAAACACCGGGGAGCTGTTTTTT
CASSQVQANTGELFF
>.|few|TRBJ1-1|TRBV7-2
TGTGCCAGCAGCTTAGCGCGGGGGGGCGGCACTGAAGCTTTCTTT
CASSLARGGGTEAFF
>.|many|TRBJ1-3|TRBV29-1
TGCAGCGTTGAAACCTCTGGAAACACCATATATTTT
CSVETSGNTIYF